This T cell receptor beta chain is drawn from a study of blood T cell repertoires in COVID-19 (dated by TCRdb to about 2020). Regarding the research as a whole: Samples from collaborators originated in the United States, Italy and Spain and spanned both the acute and convalescent phases of COVID-19. The material from the prospective study consisted of cDNA or gDNA derived from T cells, B-cell-depleted T cells, or PBMCs. A freely available public database, intended as a resource for researchers studying the immune response to SARS-CoV-2, is where the repertoires were released. Sample metadata almost always included a de-identified subject ID, COVID-19 status, age in years and sex. The samples were drawn from the first 160 participants of the ongoing ImmuneRACE study and from more than 1,000 subjects provided by 6 global collaborators. Where available, HLA class I and class II types were taken from metadata supplied by the sample provider and were not determined by assay-based typing. Deeply sampled blood TCRbeta repertoires from subjects exposed to, actively infected with, or recovered from COVID-19 were included in the dataset.

Collaborating institutions collected whole blood in K2EDTA tubes following their own protocols. For TCRbeta analysis, collaborator samples were shipped as frozen whole blood, as isolated PBMCs, or as DNA extracted from either sample type. This clone was found once. It has no known antigen specificity. No base qualities exist here, and no much larger clone lies one base off it. V and J are trimmed by 1 base and 4 bases, and the gene matches miss 3 bases of the junction. Taken from cysteine to phenylalanine, the CDR3 has 15 residues. Only CDR3 DNA is held: 45 bases, read in frame from base 1. The germline V gene sets CDR1 to MGHRA and CDR2 to YSYEKL. Paper-wide results and their limitations: The quantity of clinical and demographic metadata differed by source and by participant and was supplied without curation.

TCRbeta CDR3 regions were amplified from genomic DNA by means of the immunoSEQ Assay, a bias-controlled multiplex PCR. On the study's bioinformatics: Nucleated cell counts per sample were estimated from amplification of reference gene primers within the assay. To quantify the absolute abundance of each unique TCRbeta CDR3 rearrangement, sequence reads were collapsed and filtered. For each sample, productive Simpson clonality was calculated as the square root of Simpson's diversity index over productive rearrangements. TCRdb mirrors the immuneACCESS table, restricted to in-frame sequences. Some clones are absent from its copies; in checked studies, under half trace to an unresolved V gene, and the reason for the others is unknown. The V and J calls and clone size come from that table; D and trimming were worked out from the DNA. Counted in this sample were 100,000 or so clones; about 85% of them appeared once. Jointly, the top ten make up 1.5% to 2% of the sample.

The sequenced sample was peripheral blood. The rearrangement joined TRBV4-1 to TRBJ2-5, with 10 junctional bases fitting TRBD2. The receptor was derived from a woman aged 65 to 85 with active or convalescent COVID-19. The CDR3 loop reads CASSQGRTSGETQYF. The DNA sequence is as follows: TGCGCCAGCAGCCAAGGTAGGACTAGCGGAGAGACCCAGTACTTC.